Below are 21 T cell receptor beta chains sequenced from a single sample in a study of cytomegalovirus exposure and HLA in healthy donors. Vbeta (60) and Jbeta (13) primers were used in the PCR. This table comes from immunoSEQ multiplex PCR, and its TCRdb copy is limited to in-frame clones, with some not included. The sample table sets out about 170,000 clones. Sequenced material: PBMCs. The source of these receptors is a woman between 55 and 75 years old in good health and CMV-seronegative.

The CDR3 DNA sequence: TGCGCCAGCAGCTTGGTGGGTTCGGGAGCTGCTGAAGCTTTCTTT. This sequence encodes CASSLVGSGAAEAFF. V is TRBV5-1 and J is TRBJ1-1; D uncertain. V lost 0 bases and J lost 6, with 15 bases in between. The length of the CDR3 is 15 residues. Per the germline V gene, CDR1 is SGHRS and CDR2 is YFSETQ. The full variable domain, with the rest looked up from reference TRBV5-1 and TRBJ1-1, is KAGVTQTPRYLIKTRGQQVTLSCSPISGHRSVSWYQQTPGQGLQFLFEYFSETQRNKGNFPGRFSGRQFSNSRSEMNVSTLELGDSALYLCASSLVGSGAAEAFFGQGTRLTVV.

V gene TRBV5-1 combines with J gene TRBJ2-3; tentative D call: TRBD2 (5 bases). V shed 0 bases and J shed 3 bases, with 8 bases lying between them. The CDR3 consists of 14 residues. CDR1 is SGHRS and CDR2 is YFSETQ in the germline V gene. In DNA, the CDR3 is TGCGCCAGCAGCTTGGCAGAGGGTACAGATACGCAGTATTTT. This translates into CASSLAEGTDTQYF.

V is TRBV11-3 and J is TRBJ2-7; the D gene is possibly TRBD2 (6 bases). CDR3 length: 16 residues. Trimming removed 1 base at V and 3 bases at J, with 16 bases between. Germline CDR1 SGHNT, CDR2 YENEEA. The CDR3 spells CASSLGYSGRNYEQYF. The CDR3 DNA sequence: TGTGCCAGCAGCTTAGGGTATAGCGGAAGAAACTACGAGCAGTACTTC.

The chain carries TRBV5-4 and TRBJ2-3; 10 bases fit TRBD2. Trimming at V came to 5 bases and at J to 7 bases, leaving 16 bases not matched to a gene. Germline assignment: CDR1 SGHNT and CDR2 YYREEE (reference sequence). The CDR3 totals 17 residues. CDR3 region: CASSLSAGGSMTHTQYF. As DNA, the CDR3 is TGTGCCAGCAGTTTGTCAGCGGGAGGGTCGATGACCCATACGCAGTATTTT.

The chain combines TRBV7-3 with TRBJ2-3, with a tentative D call TRBD1 (5 bases). There are 12 residues in the CDR3. CDR1 and CDR2 from the germline V gene are SGHTA and FQGTGA. The ends were cut back, 0 bases at V and 9 bases at J, with 7 bases in the middle. This CDR3 is CASSLTQGTQYF. Here the CDR3 DNA reads TGTGCCAGCAGCTTAACGCAGGGAACGCAGTATTTT.

The J gene is TRBJ1-5, the V gene TRBV19, with TRBD1 matching over 8 bases. CDR1 is LNHDA and CDR2 is SQIVND in the germline V gene (reference sequence). This CDR3 comprises 16 residues. V gave up 5 bases and J gave up 6 bases; unmatched junction bases: 12. The CDR3: CASSGVDRVLGQPQHF. The CDR3, as DNA: TGTGCCAGTAGTGGGGTGGACAGGGTATTGGGTCAGCCCCAGCATTTT.

The chain links TRBV6-5 to TRBJ1-1, with D tentatively TRBD1 (6 bases). This CDR3 has 14 amino acids. Germline lookup yields CDR1 MNHEY and CDR2 SVGAGI. Trimming removed 4 bases at V and 1 base at J, with 10 bases between. Here the CDR3 reads CASSSWDKNTEAFF. CDR3 nucleotides: TGTGCCAGCAGTTCCTGGGACAAGAACACTGAAGCTTTCTTT.

This chain uses TRBV6-1 with TRBJ2-1; TRBD1 aligns across 11 bases. The germline V gene encodes CDR1 MNHNS and CDR2 SASEGT. Trimming at V came to 7 bases and at J to 8 bases, leaving 10 bases not matched to a gene. CDR3 length: 15 residues. Here the CDR3 reads CASKETGTGGHEQFF. CDR3 nucleotide sequence: TGTGCCAGCAAAGAAACCGGGACAGGGGGGCATGAGCAGTTCTTC.

CDR3 in DNA: TGTGCCAGTACCCTGGACAGGGGGGGGGATGAGCAGTTCTTC. Translating it yields CASTLDRGGDEQFF. The chain is built from TRBV19 and TRBJ2-1; 10 bases map to TRBD1. With 7 bases clipped from V and 8 bases from J, the junction kept 8 bases outside the gene matches. CDR3 size: 14 residues. Germline CDR1 reads LNHDA; CDR2 reads SQIVND (reference sequence).

This chain links TRBV7-8 with TRBJ2-7; 8 bases match TRBD2. The CDR3 has 14 residues. The V gene's germline CDR1 is SGHVS and CDR2 FQNEAQ. The ends lost 0 bases at V and 6 bases at J; junction bases unmatched: 4. The CDR3 DNA sequence: TGTGCCAGCAGCTTAGCAGGACTAGCAGTCGAGCAGTACTTC. Protein: CASSLAGLAVEQYF. Together with reference TRBV7-8 and TRBJ2-7, the CDR3 gives the full variable domain: GAGVSQSPRYKVAKRGQDVALRCDPISGHVSLFWYQQALGQGPEFLTYFQNEAQLDKSGLPSDRFFAERPEGSVSTLKIQRTQQEDSAVYLCASSLAGLAVEQYFGPGTRLTVT.

The chain carries TRBV5-4 and TRBJ2-2; 11 bases agree with TRBD2. Germline V gene data show CDR1 as SGHNT and CDR2 as YYREEE (reference sequence). Trimming took 3 bases from V and 6 from J; bases not matched to a gene: 7. The CDR3 is 16 amino acids. CDR3 in DNA: TGTGCCAGCAGCTCAGGGACTAGCGGAGTCTCCGGGGAGCTGTTTTTT. Encoded protein: CASSSGTSGVSGELFF. The full variable domain, completed using reference TRBV5-4 and TRBJ2-2, is ETGVTQSPTHLIKTRGQQVTLRCSSQSGHNTVSWYQQALGQGPQFIFQYYREEENGRGNFPPRFSGLQFPNYSSELNVNALELDDSALYLCASSSGTSGVSGELFFGEGSRLTVL.

V usage is TRBV11-2 and J usage is TRBJ1-3; weak D call: TRBD1 (6 bases). This CDR3 has 15 residues. Trimming left V 5 bases short and J 0 bases short, with 11 bases between. Germline assignment: CDR1 SGHAT and CDR2 FQNNGV. CDR3: CASSPDRLSGNTIYF. The CDR3 DNA is TGTGCCAGCAGCCCCGACAGGCTCTCTGGAAACACCATATATTTT.

The V call is TRBV6-1, the J call TRBJ1-1; D perhaps matches TRBD1 (6 bases). Germline-derived CDR1 and CDR2 are MNHNS and SASEGT. V lost 2 bases to trimming and J lost 4 bases, with 11 bases between them. The CDR3 is 14 residues long. CDR3 in amino acids: CASSELTGTTEAFF. The CDR3 nucleotides read TGTGCCAGCAGTGAACTCACAGGGACCACTGAAGCTTTCTTT.

V gene TRBV4-3 combines with J gene TRBJ2-1, with a tentative D call TRBD2 (6 bases). Germline V gene lookup returns CDR1 LGHNA and CDR2 YSLEER. The CDR3 is made up of 15 amino acids. The V gene lost 4 bases and the J gene lost 5 bases, with 15 bases spanning the gap. DNA for the CDR3: TGCGCCAGCAGCCGAGGACTACAATGGGACAATGAGCAGTTCTTC. Residues: CASSRGLQWDNEQFF.

This chain links TRBV9 with TRBJ2-2; D possibly corresponds to TRBD1 (6 bases). The CDR3 is 17 amino acids. Germline V gene lookup returns CDR1 SGDLS and CDR2 YYNGEE. V was trimmed by 4 bases and J by 4 bases, leaving 20 bases between them. CDR3 sequence: CASSSRVVGAITGELFF. As DNA, the CDR3 is TGTGCCAGCAGCTCCCGGGTTGTGGGGGCAATCACCGGGGAGCTGTTTTTT.

The V and J genes are TRBV6-1 and TRBJ1-6; 7 nucleotides match TRBD1. From germline, CDR1 is MNHNS and CDR2 SASEGT. This CDR3 has 15 residues. Unmatched junction bases numbered 12, after V lost 8 bases and J lost 8 bases. CDR3 amino acids: CASRTGGKFYSPLHF. The CDR3, as DNA: TGTGCCAGCCGGACAGGAGGAAAATTTTATTCACCCCTCCACTTT.

This chain connects TRBV6-6 to TRBJ2-3; 7 bases are a match to TRBD1. V lost 6 bases and J lost 2; bases outside the gene matches: 8. The CDR3 is 15 residues long. Looked up from germline, CDR1 is MNHNY and CDR2 is SVGAGI (reference sequence). CDR3: CASSRDREDTDTQYF. Written as DNA, the CDR3 is TGTGCCAGCAGCCGTGACAGGGAAGACACAGATACGCAGTATTTT.

V usage is TRBV11-1 and J usage is TRBJ2-1; the match to TRBD1 covers 7 bases. CDR1 and CDR2 (germline): SGHAT, FQDESV (reference sequence). The V and J ends lost 5 bases and 0 bases, in that order; junction bases with no gene match: 4. There are 15 residues in the CDR3. This CDR3 reads CASSPRDSSYNEQFF. CDR3 nucleotides: TGTGCCAGCAGCCCCCGGGACAGCTCCTACAATGAGCAGTTCTTC.

This chain uses TRBV5-1 with TRBJ2-7; possibly TRBD1 for D (5 bases). Germline V gene lookup returns CDR1 SGHRS and CDR2 YFSETQ. There are 13 residues in the CDR3. The ends were cut back, 0 bases at V and 12 bases at J, with 16 bases in the middle. The CDR3 spells CASSLDFRQTPYF. DNA for the CDR3: TGCGCCAGCAGCTTGGACTTCCGACAGACGCCGTACTTC.

The chain joins TRBV5-1 to TRBJ2-7; 8 bases align to TRBD2. The V segment lost 4 bases and the J segment 4 bases; nucleotides outside the gene matches: 4. The CDR3 is 13 residues long. Per the germline V gene, CDR1 is SGHRS and CDR2 is YFSETQ. CDR3 in amino acids: CASSLGGGYEQYF. The DNA for the CDR3 is TGCGCCAGCAGCCTCGGGGGGGGATACGAGCAGTACTTC. The variable domain in full, completed from reference TRBV5-1 and TRBJ2-7, reads KAGVTQTPRYLIKTRGQQVTLSCSPISGHRSVSWYQQTPGQGLQFLFEYFSETQRNKGNFPGRFSGRQFSNSRSEMNVSTLELGDSALYLCASSLGGGYEQYFGPGTRLTVT.

The chain links TRBV19 to TRBJ2-1; a weak D match, TRBD1 (6 bases). The V end was cut by 5 bases, the J end by 7 bases, with 15 bases between. CDR1 and CDR2 from the germline V gene are LNHDA and SQIVND (reference sequence). The CDR3 runs to 14 residues. The CDR3 nucleotides read TGTGCCAGTAGTCCCACCCAGGGGCAGAATGAGCAGTTCTTC. Protein: CASSPTQGQNEQFF.